These 26 T cell receptor beta chains originate from one sample sequenced in a study of CD8 T cells in Susac syndrome. After extraction with the RNeasy kit, about 0.45 to 1 ug of the RNA was reverse transcribed using random hexamers. Using its own MiXCR run on the immunoSEQ multiplex PCR reads, TCRdb lists one record per CDR3 protein. The sample consists of more than 55,000 distinct CDR3 sequences, roughly 95% of them appearing once. The material sequenced was CD4+ T cells from PBMCs. Every receptor here comes from a human donor with multiple sclerosis.

CDR3 residues: CSARDPASYEQYF. The CDR3 DNA follows: TGCAGTGCTAGAGATCCCGCTTCCTACGAGCAGTACTTC. The chain employs TRBV20-1 and TRBJ2-7; D uncertain. CDR1 is DFQATT, CDR2 SNEGSKA, per germline (reference sequence). V lost 0 bases and J 1 base, leaving 7 bases between the germline ends. This CDR3 region has 13 residues.

This chain's CDR3 is CASSQDGDSNQPQHF. For the CDR3, the DNA is TGTGCCAGCAGCCAAGATGGGGACAGCAATCAGCCCCAGCATTTT. The rearrangement uses TRBV3-1 and TRBJ1-5; D is possibly TRBD1 (5 bases). With 0 bases removed from V and 1 base from J, the gap between germline ends came to 7 bases. Germline V CDR1 and CDR2: LGHDT, YNNKEL (reference sequence). The CDR3 spans 15 residues.

The V and J genes are TRBV29-1 and TRBJ1-1; D is unclear. This CDR3 comprises 12 residues. Trimming stripped 6 bases from V and 1 base from J, with 9 bases between. The germline CDR1 and CDR2 sequences are SQVTM and ANQGSEA. The CDR3 nucleotides read TGCAGCGTACGACACCCGAACACTGAAGCTTTCTTT. Translated: CSVRHPNTEAFF.

The chain combines TRBV27 with TRBJ2-5; the D gene is possibly TRBD2 (5 bases). Looked up from germline, CDR1 is MNHEY and CDR2 is SMNVEV (reference sequence). The CDR3 is made up of 15 amino acids. V shed 2 bases and J shed 4 bases, with 14 bases lying between them. The DNA of the CDR3 is TGTGCCAGCAGTTTAGGCCGGCGGGTGGCAGAGACCCAGTACTTC. Translation: CASSLGRRVAETQYF.

This chain connects TRBV5-1 to TRBJ2-7; 7 nucleotides match TRBD1. Germline-derived CDR1 and CDR2 are SGHRS and YFSETQ. The CDR3 consists of 14 residues. V shed 5 bases, J shed 0 bases, and the junction held 5 bases outside the gene matches. CDR3 nucleotides: TGCGCCAGCAGGGAAGGGGGCGTCTCCTACGAGCAGTACTTC. Its translation is CASREGGVSYEQYF.

This clonotype was recorded once. The rearrangement joins TRBV24-1 to TRBJ2-2; TRBD2 matches at 13 bases. V shed 7 bases and J 5 bases; nucleotides not matched to a gene: 3. The CDR3 spans 15 residues. Germline CDR1 is KGHDR and CDR2 is SFDVKD. CDR3 in amino acids: CATRAGLAGTGELFF. The CDR3 DNA reads as TGTGCCACCAGAGCGGGACTAGCGGGGACCGGGGAGCTGTTTTTT.

The chain carries TRBV6-1 and TRBJ2-7, with D hard to call. CDR3 length equals 13 residues. Germline V gives CDR1 MNHNS, CDR2 SASEGT. The ends were cut back, 1 base at V and 0 bases at J, with 4 bases in the middle. The CDR3 loop is CASSEVFSYEQYF. Written as DNA, the CDR3 is TGTGCCAGCAGTGAAGTTTTCTCCTACGAGCAGTACTTC.

V usage is TRBV2 and J usage is TRBJ1-2, with 11 bases fitting TRBD1. V lost 6 bases to trimming and J lost 3 bases; unmatched junction nucleotides: 9. This CDR3 is built from 16 residues. Germline CDR1 SNHLY, CDR2 FYNNEI. CDR3 sequence: CASSGPGQGEDYGYTF. The DNA for the CDR3 is TGTGCCAGCAGCGGGCCGGGACAGGGGGAAGACTATGGCTACACCTTC.

The chain carries TRBV7-9 and TRBJ2-5; D may be TRBD2 (6 bases). V shed 2 bases and J shed 2 bases, with 9 bases lying between them. Germline values: CDR1 SEHNR, CDR2 FQNEAQ (reference sequence). CDR3 size: 14 residues. CDR3 in amino acids: CASSLHGSQETQYF. The CDR3 DNA reads TGTGCCAGCAGCTTACACGGGAGTCAAGAGACCCAGTACTTC.

This clonotype appeared a single time. The chain carries TRBV20-1 and TRBJ2-2; D is undetermined. The germline gives CDR1 DFQATT, CDR2 SNEGSKA (reference sequence). The CDR3 loop spans 14 amino acids. Trimming left V 1 base short and J 4 bases short, with 10 bases between. The CDR3 DNA follows: TGCAGTGCTAGAGGAGCATTGTCCACCGGGGAGCTGTTTTTT. Protein product: CSARGALSTGELFF.

V gene TRBV30 combines with J gene TRBJ1-5; D is undetermined. CDR1 and CDR2 from the germline V gene are GTSNPN and SVGIG (reference sequence). The ends were cut back, 4 bases at V and 2 bases at J, with 9 bases in the middle. The CDR3 contains 13 residues. CDR3: CAWTPDRNQPQHF. CDR3 sequence (DNA): TGTGCCTGGACTCCCGATCGCAATCAGCCCCAGCATTTT.

The chain uses TRBV9 and TRBJ2-2, with a tentative D call TRBD1 (5 bases). V was cut by 1 base and J by 2 bases, with 6 bases left in between. The CDR3 consists of 14 residues. Germline CDR1 reads SGDLS; CDR2 reads YYNGEE. The CDR3 loop is CASSVRGNTGELFF. CDR3 in DNA: TGTGCCAGCAGCGTAAGGGGTAACACCGGGGAGCTGTTTTTT.

The CDR3 is CAWSMYTEAFF. The CDR3 bases are TGTGCCTGGAGTATGTACACTGAAGCTTTCTTT. V is TRBV30 and J is TRBJ1-1; D call uncertain. The CDR3 extends over 11 amino acids. The V gene's germline CDR1 is GTSNPN and CDR2 SVGIG (reference sequence). The V and J ends lost 2 bases and 3 bases respectively, with 4 bases between them.

V usage is TRBV5-4 and J usage is TRBJ2-3; 10 nucleotides line up with TRBD2. V shed 5 bases and J 4 bases; nucleotides not matched to a gene: 4. The CDR3 sequence is 14 residues long. Per germline, CDR1 SGHNT and CDR2 YYREEE (reference sequence). CDR3 protein: CASRSGGVSDTQYF. CDR3 DNA sequence: TGTGCCAGCAGAAGCGGGGGGGTCTCAGATACGCAGTATTTT.

The chain carries TRBV2 and TRBJ1-1, with D perhaps TRBD1 (5 bases). V lost 4 bases to trimming and J lost 0 bases, with 6 bases between them. The CDR3 totals 13 residues. Germline CDR1 is SNHLY and CDR2 is FYNNEI. The CDR3 DNA reads TGTGCCAGCAGTGGACAGATGAACACTGAAGCTTTCTTT. As protein: CASSGQMNTEAFF.

This sequence joins TRBV15 and TRBJ1-4; 9 positions match TRBD1. The V segment lost 5 bases and the J segment 7 bases; nucleotides outside the gene matches: 5. Per the germline V gene, CDR1 is LNHNV and CDR2 is YYDKDF (reference sequence). This CDR3 is built from 14 residues. CDR3 in amino acids: CATSPRTGVEKLFF. CDR3 coding DNA: TGTGCCACCAGCCCCCGGACAGGGGTTGAAAAACTGTTTTTT.

This chain uses TRBV29-1 with TRBJ2-3; 10 nucleotides align to TRBD1. The CDR3 covers 15 residues. V lost 6 bases and J lost 2; bases outside the gene matches: 8. CDR1 SQVTM and CDR2 ANQGSEA come from the germline V gene. The DNA for the CDR3 is TGCAGCGTCGCCGGGACAGGGGAAGCCACAGATACGCAGTATTTT. It specifies CSVAGTGEATDTQYF.

The CDR3 nucleotides read TGTGCCAGCAGTTCGTTTGGCTCCGAGCAGTACTTC. This translates into CASSSFGSEQYF. The chain couples TRBV12-3 or TRBV12-4 to TRBJ2-7, with D hard to call. Trimming left V 4 bases short and J 6 bases short, with 10 bases between. The CDR3 totals 12 residues.

The genes are TRBV29-1 and TRBJ2-3, with a weak D call TRBD2 (6 bases). Germline CDR1 SQVTM, CDR2 ANQGSEA. This CDR3 region has 15 residues. Deletions cut 6 bases from V and 1 base from J, with 17 bases between. The CDR3 reads CSVAGQGWGTDTQYF. CDR3 DNA sequence: TGCAGCGTGGCGGGGCAGGGTTGGGGCACAGATACGCAGTATTTT.

The rearrangement uses TRBV7-9 and TRBJ2-3, with D tentatively TRBD1 or TRBD2 (5 bases each). This CDR3 is built from 14 residues. V was cut by 2 bases and J by 6 bases, with 12 bases left in between. CDR1 is SEHNR and CDR2 is FQNEAQ in the germline V gene (reference sequence). CDR3 nucleotide sequence: TGTGCCAGCAGCTTAAGGCAGGGAGACGATACGCAGTATTTT. This gives the protein CASSLRQGDDTQYF.

The chain carries TRBV7-2 and TRBJ1-2; D is perhaps TRBD1 (6 bases). CDR3 length: 15 amino acids. The V end was cut by 2 bases, the J end by 6 bases, with 16 bases between. The germline gives CDR1 SGHTA, CDR2 FQGNSA. The CDR3 region has the DNA TGTGCCAGCAGCTTATCGGGGGGCCAAATCGATGGCTACACCTTC. This gives the protein CASSLSGGQIDGYTF.

V is TRBV5-4 and J is TRBJ2-1; unclear D gene. V lost 0 bases and J 7 bases, leaving 14 bases between the germline ends. CDR3 length: 15 residues. Germline CDR1 reads SGHNT; CDR2 reads YYREEE (reference sequence). The CDR3 reads CASSLAQVQRNEQFF. In nucleotides, the CDR3 is TGTGCCAGCAGCTTGGCCCAGGTTCAGAGGAATGAGCAGTTCTTC.

The J gene is TRBJ2-5, the V gene TRBV7-6; 11 bases map to TRBD2. The CDR3 runs to 17 residues. Trimming cost V 1 base and J 3 bases; bases outside gene matches: 7. Per germline, CDR1 SGHVS and CDR2 FNYEAQ. CDR3 protein: CASSLVPLAGGKETQYF. The CDR3 DNA reads as TGTGCCAGCAGCTTAGTTCCCCTAGCGGGGGGCAAAGAGACCCAGTACTTC. Based on the CDR3 plus reference TRBV7-6 and TRBJ2-5, the full variable domain is GAGVSQSPRYKVTKRGQDVALRCDPISGHVSLYWYRQALGQGPEFLTYFNYEAQQDKSGLPNDRFSAERPEGSISTLTIQRTEQRDSAMYRCASSLVPLAGGKETQYFGPGTRLLVL.

V usage is TRBV5-1 and J usage is TRBJ2-1; D is possibly TRBD1 (6 bases). Per germline, CDR1 SGHRS and CDR2 YFSETQ. This CDR3 has 14 residues. The V end lost 4 bases, the J end lost 1 base, and 9 bases lay between the germline ends. The CDR3 loop reads CASSQQGSYNEQFF. In DNA, the CDR3 is TGCGCCAGCAGCCAACAGGGTTCCTACAATGAGCAGTTCTTC. Filled out from reference TRBV5-1 and TRBJ2-1, the complete variable domain reads KAGVTQTPRYLIKTRGQQVTLSCSPISGHRSVSWYQQTPGQGLQFLFEYFSETQRNKGNFPGRFSGRQFSNSRSEMNVSTLELGDSALYLCASSQQGSYNEQFFGPGTRLTVL.

The chain is built from TRBV4-2 and TRBJ1-2; 12 nucleotides align to TRBD1. The junction had 6 bases not matched to a gene; V was cut back by 2 bases and J by 8 bases. This CDR3 has 15 residues. In germline, CDR1 is LGHNA, CDR2 YNFKEQ. The DNA for the CDR3 is TGTGCCAGCAGCCAACCGGGACAGGGGGCGATCGGCTACACCTTC. It yields the protein CASSQPGQGAIGYTF.

The chain recombines TRBV7-2 with TRBJ1-4; D is undetermined. Germline-derived CDR1 and CDR2 are SGHTA and FQGNSA. The germline V and J ends were trimmed by 5 bases and 5 bases, with 9 bases remaining between them. The CDR3 contains 13 residues. The chain's CDR3 is CASSPAWNEKLFF. The CDR3 nucleotides are TGTGCCAGCAGCCCGGCTTGGAATGAAAAACTGTTTTTT.